This T cell receptor beta chain was recovered during a study of OX40 agonist ivuxolimab in advanced cancers. Across the study: Three individuals attained partial responses, comprising one hepatocellular carcinoma case and two cutaneous melanoma cases. Notes on the study in general: Specificity for antigen went undetermined in the expanded peripheral T cells.

Samples of blood were obtained at baseline, on cycle 4 day 1, and on cycle 7 day 1. This clone was seen a few times. Its antigen is unidentified. Produced via immunoSEQ multiplex PCR; TCRdb's table is partial and in-frame only. The sample has approximately 84,000 clones; roughly 94% are singletons. The clonotype originates from an adult with an advanced solid tumor such as melanoma, head and neck, liver or kidney cancer. Sample: CD4+ or CD8+ T cells sorted from blood, taken in a trial of the OX40 agonist ivuxolimab.

The CDR3 DNA reads as TGCGCCAGCAGCCAAGAGTGGGGGAATCAGCCCCAGCATTTT. Its translation is CASSQEWGNQPQHF. The chain employs TRBV4-1 and TRBJ1-5; possible D gene TRBD1, 5 bases. The V gene's germline CDR1 is MGHRA and CDR2 YSYEKL. This CDR3 region has 14 residues. Trimming shortened V by 0 bases and J by 4 bases, and 7 bases separated the two germline ends.